This is a list of T cell receptor beta chains from one sample in a study of blood T cells in healthy people across ages. TCRdb re-derived calls from the 5' RACE reads in MiXCR, one entry per CDR3 protein. There are 540,000 or so distinct CDR3 sequences in the sample; under 55% occur only once, and just under 25% lies in the top ten. Sequencing input: blood. Receptor source: a man older than 75 in good health. CDR3s include the opening cysteine and the closing phenylalanine or tryptophan. D genes are given only for firm matches. The size of a clone is reported for some rows only, either as once, few or many, or as a class for expanded clones.

j_call: TRBJ1-2
clone_size: once
v_call: TRBV9
d_call: .
cdr3_aa: CASSTALWGYTF
cdr3_nt: TGTGCCAGCAGCACCGCACTGTGGGGCTACACCTTC

j_call: TRBJ2-5
clone_size: .
v_call: TRBV7-2
d_call: TRBD1
cdr3_aa: CASSLARGQGAWETQYF
cdr3_nt: TGTGCCAGCAGCTTAGCGCGGGGTCAGGGGGCTTGGGAGACCCAGTACTTC

j_call: TRBJ2-3
clone_size: .
v_call: TRBV7-2
d_call: TRBD2
cdr3_aa: CASSTGLAGGADTQYF
cdr3_nt: TGTGCCAGCAGCACCGGACTAGCGGGAGGGGCAGATACGCAGTATTTT

j_call: TRBJ1-2
clone_size: .
v_call: TRBV20-1
d_call: .
cdr3_aa: CSARGCRVEDGYTF
cdr3_nt: TGCAGTGCTAGAGGTTGCAGGGTAGAGGATGGCTACACCTTC

j_call: TRBJ2-7
clone_size: .
v_call: TRBV15
d_call: .
cdr3_aa: CATSRGQREQYF
cdr3_nt: TGTGCCACCAGCAGAGGACAGCGCGAGCAGTACTTC

j_call: TRBJ2-7
clone_size: .
v_call: TRBV5-1
d_call: TRBD1
cdr3_aa: CASSLAILKGQGDNEQYF
cdr3_nt: TGCGCCAGCAGCTTGGCGATCCTAAAGGGACAGGGGGACAACGAGCAGTACTTC

j_call: TRBJ2-6
clone_size: many
v_call: TRBV6-5
d_call: .
cdr3_aa: CASSLTFSGANVLTF
cdr3_nt: TGTGCCAGCAGTTTGACTTTCTCTGGGGCCAACGTCCTGACTTTC

j_call: TRBJ2-3
clone_size: .
v_call: TRBV5-1
d_call: .
cdr3_aa: CASSRDRPTQYF
cdr3_nt: TGCGCCAGCAGCCGAGACCGTCCTACGCAGTATTTT

j_call: TRBJ1-6
clone_size: few
v_call: TRBV7-8
d_call: TRBD1
cdr3_aa: CASSLGDRASPLHF
cdr3_nt: TGTGCCAGCAGCTTAGGGGACAGGGCTTCACCCCTCCACTTT

j_call: TRBJ1-1
clone_size: .
v_call: TRBV7-9
d_call: .
cdr3_aa: CASSRDFRNTEAFF
cdr3_nt: TGTGCCAGCAGCAGGGATTTCAGAAACACTGAAGCTTTCTTT

j_call: TRBJ2-2
clone_size: .
v_call: TRBV6-5
d_call: .
cdr3_aa: CASSYLRAANTGELFF
cdr3_nt: TGTGCCAGCAGTTACCTGCGCGCCGCGAACACCGGGGAGCTGTTTTTT

j_call: TRBJ1-2
clone_size: .
v_call: TRBV28
d_call: .
cdr3_aa: CASSLGGAEYGYTF
cdr3_nt: TGTGCCAGCAGTTTGGGGGGCGCTGAATATGGCTACACCTTC

j_call: TRBJ1-5
clone_size: .
v_call: TRBV12-3/TRBV12-4
d_call: .
cdr3_aa: CASSLYRVRNQPQHF
cdr3_nt: TGTGCCAGCAGTCTGTACAGGGTTCGCAATCAGCCCCAGCATTTT

j_call: TRBJ2-7
clone_size: .
v_call: TRBV2
d_call: TRBD1
cdr3_aa: CASRTGTGPYEQYF
cdr3_nt: TGTGCCAGCAGAACGGGGACAGGACCCTACGAGCAGTACTTC

j_call: TRBJ1-1
clone_size: .
v_call: TRBV29-1
d_call: .
cdr3_aa: CGVLDTEAFF
cdr3_nt: TGCGGCGTTCTGGACACTGAAGCTTTCTTT

j_call: TRBJ1-5
clone_size: .
v_call: TRBV24-1
d_call: .
cdr3_aa: CATSDPGTMEQPQHF
cdr3_nt: TGTGCCACCAGTGATCCCGGGACGATGGAACAGCCCCAGCATTTT

j_call: TRBJ2-5
clone_size: once
v_call: TRBV20-1
d_call: .
cdr3_aa: CSARGLQGARNEQYF
cdr3_nt: TGCAGTGCTAGGGGGCTCCAGGGTGCCCGCAATGAGCAGTACTTC

j_call: TRBJ1-2
clone_size: few
v_call: TRBV20-1
d_call: .
cdr3_aa: CSAQEGDFNYGYTF
cdr3_nt: TGCAGTGCACAAGAGGGTGATTTCAACTATGGCTACACCTTC

j_call: TRBJ1-4
clone_size: .
v_call: TRBV28
d_call: TRBD1
cdr3_aa: CASRTGTVNEKLFF
cdr3_nt: TGTGCCAGCAGGACCGGGACAGTTAATGAAAAACTGTTTTTT

j_call: TRBJ2-4
clone_size: .
v_call: TRBV7-2
d_call: .
cdr3_aa: CASSLATQGTPYF
cdr3_nt: TGTGCCAGCAGCTTAGCAACCCAGGGAACCCCGTACTTC

j_call: TRBJ2-1
clone_size: .
v_call: TRBV7-3
d_call: TRBD2
cdr3_aa: CASSLGLAGTDEQFF
cdr3_nt: TGTGCCAGCAGCCTTGGACTAGCGGGGACCGATGAGCAGTTCTTC

j_call: TRBJ2-5
clone_size: .
v_call: TRBV4-2
d_call: TRBD1
cdr3_aa: CASSQAPGGGKDQETQYF
cdr3_nt: TGTGCCAGCAGCCAAGCCCCAGGGGGCGGAAAGGACCAAGAGACCCAGTACTTC

j_call: TRBJ1-1
clone_size: .
v_call: TRBV7-6
d_call: .
cdr3_aa: CASSERQETEAFF
cdr3_nt: TGTGCCAGCAGTGAACGACAGGAAACTGAAGCTTTCTTT

j_call: TRBJ1-2
clone_size: .
v_call: TRBV4-1
d_call: .
cdr3_aa: CASSQVADYGYTF
cdr3_nt: TGCGCCAGCAGCCAAGTGGCAGATTATGGCTACACCTTC

j_call: TRBJ1-2
clone_size: .
v_call: TRBV7-2
d_call: .
cdr3_aa: CASGGGISLRGYTF
cdr3_nt: TGTGCCAGCGGGGGAGGGATCTCCCTTCGGGGCTACACTTTC

j_call: TRBJ1-1
clone_size: .
v_call: TRBV6-2/TRBV6-3
d_call: .
cdr3_aa: CASSSRGPRGTEAFF
cdr3_nt: TGTGCCAGCAGTTCCCGGGGCCCGAGGGGCACTGAAGCTTTCTTT

j_call: TRBJ1-5
clone_size: .
v_call: TRBV6-5
d_call: .
cdr3_aa: CASPTPRQGDQPQHF
cdr3_nt: TGTGCCAGCCCTACCCCGCGGCAAGGCGATCAGCCCCAGCATTTT

j_call: TRBJ2-5
clone_size: .
v_call: TRBV6-2/TRBV6-3
d_call: .
cdr3_aa: CASSYSLETQYF
cdr3_nt: TGTGCCAGCAGTTACTCCCTCGAGACCCAGTACTTC